This T cell receptor beta chain was captured in a study of immune cell composition in non-small cell lung cancer. Data came from immunoSEQ multiplex PCR; TCRdb stores just in-frame clones and leaves some out. There are 2,600 or so clones in the sample; roughly 80% occur only once, and 35% to 40% lies in the top ten. Germline CDR1 SGHNT, CDR2 YYREEE (reference sequence). Trimming cost V 0 bases and J 0 bases, with 13 bases left between them. This CDR3 is 17 amino acids long. The receptor was derived from a human donor with non-small cell lung cancer. The V gene is TRBV5-4, the J gene TRBJ2-1; TRBD2 is a possible D gene (6 bases). Sequencing used lung tumor tissue. The CDR3 sequence: CASSLVPGTGSYNEQFF. In DNA form, the CDR3 reads TGTGCCAGCAGCTTGGTTCCCGGGACTGGCTCCTACAATGAGCAGTTCTTC. The full variable domain, rest sourced from reference TRBV5-4 and TRBJ2-1, is ETGVTQSPTHLIKTRGQQVTLRCSSQSGHNTVSWYQQALGQGPQFIFQYYREEENGRGNFPPRFSGLQFPNYSSELNVNALELDDSALYLCASSLVPGTGSYNEQFFGPGTRLTVL.